Sequencing of this T cell receptor (beta chain) was carried out in a study of blood T cell repertoires in COVID-19. Overall study: In each case, the material was cDNA or gDNA derived from T cells, B-cell-depleted T cells, or PBMCs.

With V trimmed by 3 bases and J by 3 bases, 12 bases remained unmatched. The germline CDR1 and CDR2 sequences are DFQATT and SNEGSKA (reference sequence). The CDR3 runs 17 residues. Under the authors' procedure: Reference gene primer amplification in the assay estimated nucleated cell counts. Clones were sequenced by immunoSEQ multiplex PCR, and TCRdb holds only the in-frame ones, with some missing. For V, J and clone size, that table is used; D and trimming come from the DNA. Of under 150,000 clones detected, roughly 87% appear once; the ten largest clones hold about 11%. At least ten counts were recorded for this clone.

The receptor was derived from an elderly man with acute or convalescent COVID-19. The J gene is TRBJ2-5, the V gene TRBV20-1; 11 positions agree with TRBD2. Source material: peripheral blood. This CDR3 reads CSASLFVGSGREETQYF. The CDR3 DNA is TGCAGTGCTAGTCTTTTTGTGGGTAGCGGGAGGGAAGAGACCCAGTACTTC.